These 7 T cell receptor beta chains share one sample of origin, sequenced in a study of blood T cell repertoires in COVID-19. The assay was immunoSEQ multiplex PCR, and TCRdb's table has in-frame clones only and misses some. The sample holds 250,000 or so clones, about three quarters seen once. The specimen sequenced was peripheral blood. The receptors stem from a woman over 75 with acute or convalescent COVID-19.

The gene calls are TRBV7-2 and TRBJ2-1; TRBD2 agrees at 13 bases. The CDR3 has 15 amino acids. Germline loops: CDR1 SGHTA, CDR2 FQGNSA. Trimming cost V 7 bases and J 5 bases; bases outside gene matches: 5. The DNA for the CDR3 is TGTGCCAGCAACCCACTAGCGGGGGGGCACAATGAGCAGTTCTTC. Translated: CASNPLAGGHNEQFF.

The chain has TRBV6-4 and TRBJ2-6, with D perhaps matching TRBD2 (6 bases). The CDR3 covers 15 residues. CDR1 and CDR2 (germline): MRHNA, SNTAGT. Deletions cut 8 bases from V and 2 bases from J, with 13 bases between. As DNA, the CDR3 is TGTGCCAGCGCTTCCGGGGAGGCTGGGGCCAACGTCCTGACTTTC. Its protein is CASASGEAGANVLTF.

The V gene is TRBV5-1, the J gene TRBJ2-1, with unresolved D. V was clipped by 0 bases and J by 3 bases, with 7 bases between them. CDR3 length equals 14 residues. Germline values: CDR1 SGHRS, CDR2 YFSETQ. In nucleotides, the CDR3 is TGCGCCAGCAGCTTGGGGCAGAACTACAATGAGCAGTTCTTC. Encoded protein: CASSLGQNYNEQFF.

The gene calls are TRBV5-8 and TRBJ2-7; D gene uncertain. Trimming took 0 bases from V and 2 from J, leaving 12 bases between them. The germline gives CDR1 SGHTS, CDR2 YDEGEE. The CDR3 runs to 15 residues. The CDR3, as DNA: TGTGCCAGCAGCTTGGATGGGCGCCCGGCCTACGAGCAGTACTTC. It codes for CASSLDGRPAYEQYF.

The chain joins TRBV18 to TRBJ2-3; 7 nucleotides line up with TRBD2. CDR1 and CDR2 from the germline V gene are KGHSH and LQKENI. The CDR3 has 12 amino acids. J was trimmed by 2 bases and V by 10 bases; bases with no gene match: 3. The CDR3 spells CATGGITDTQYF. The CDR3 DNA reads TGTGCCACCGGGGGGATCACAGATACGCAGTATTTT.

In regard to this clone: Different DNA sequences within this sample yield the same CDR3. The rearrangement uses TRBV5-1 and TRBJ2-1; D is possibly TRBD1 (5 bases). Germline lookup yields CDR1 SGHRS and CDR2 YFSETQ. This CDR3 is built from 14 residues. Trimming cost V 0 bases and J 1 base, with 5 bases left between them. The CDR3 bases are TGCGCCAGCAGCTTGGGACAGTCCTACAATGAGCAGTTCTTC. Amino acids: CASSLGQSYNEQFF.

The chain is built from TRBV30 and TRBJ2-7; TRBD2 matches 8 bases. The trim removed 2 bases at V and 5 bases at J, leaving 11 bases unmatched. This CDR3 has 15 residues. Germline CDR1 GTSNPN, CDR2 SVGIG (reference sequence). CDR3 nucleotides: TGTGCCTGGAGTCGGATGGGGGGGACTAGTGACGAGCAGTACTTC. This sequence encodes CAWSRMGGTSDEQYF. The complete variable domain, with remaining parts taken from reference TRBV30 and TRBJ2-7, reads SQTIHQWPATLVQPVGSPLSLECTVEGTSNPNLYWYRQAAGRGLQLLFYSVGIGQISSEVPQNLSASRPQDRQFILSSKKLLLSDSGFYLCAWSRMGGTSDEQYFGPGTRLTVT.